This is a list of T cell receptor beta chains from one sample in a study of T-cell memory formation after mild COVID-19. TCRdb independently ran MiXCR on the 5' RACE reads; one entry per CDR3 protein. The repertoire includes some 210,000 distinct CDR3 sequences, over 9.5% of them detected once, and approximately 2.8% sits in the top ten. Sequencing was done on a sample of PBMCs or a T cell subset sorted from them (not recorded which). These receptors all stem from a man aged 18 to 30 who had mild COVID-19 (a few samples of this study predate the infection). Cell type and time point are not known. Both conserved end residues are part of each CDR3. The D gene is left open where the match is weak. Clone size, where shown, is once, few, many, or a class for clones that have expanded.

j_call d_call clone_size v_call cdr3_nt cdr3_aa
TRBJ2-7 - - TRBV4-1 TGCGCCAGCAGCTCAAGAAGTATGTCAAGGGGTGGCGAGCAGTACTTC CASSSRSMSRGGEQYF
TRBJ2-1 TRBD2 - TRBV10-1 TGCGCCAGCAGTCCGGGGGGGCTTACCCACCAGCAGTTCTTC CASSPGGLTHQQFF
TRBJ2-3 - - TRBV6-6 TGTGCCAGCAGTAGACTTTCGGGGGGCCAGACCGCAGATACGCAGTATTTT CASSRLSGGQTADTQYF
TRBJ2-2 - - TRBV20-1 TGCAGTGCTAGGGGCGTCTCGGGGGAGCTGTTTTTT CSARGVSGELFF
TRBJ1-1 - - TRBV6-5 TGTGCCAGCAGTTCATCACAGAGAACTTTCTTT CASSSSQRTFF
TRBJ2-2 - - TRBV3-1 TGTGCCAGCAGCCAAGATGCGAGGGCCGGGGAGCTGTTTTTT CASSQDARAGELFF
TRBJ2-2 - many TRBV11-2 TGTGCCAGCAGCTTTTCCGAGAACACCGGGGAGCTGTTTTTT CASSFSENTGELFF
TRBJ1-2 - - TRBV4-1 TGCGCCAGCAGCCAAGTTCGCCAGGGAGGGGGGCTTGGCTACACCTTC CASSQVRQGGGLGYTF
TRBJ1-6 TRBD1 - TRBV20-1 TGCAGCAGCTCGACAGGGGGCGGGAATTCACCCCTCCACTTT CSSSTGGGNSPLHF
TRBJ2-1 - - TRBV7-2 TGTGCCAGCAGCGGCGGTAGGGTCTCACACAATGAGCAGTTCTTC CASSGGRVSHNEQFF
TRBJ2-3 - few TRBV5-1 TGCGCCAGCAGCACCGGGACTCGCACAGATACGCAGTATTTT CASSTGTRTDTQYF
TRBJ2-7 - few TRBV19 TGTGCCAGTACCCTTGTAAACGGTGTGGGCGAGCAGTACTTC CASTLVNGVGEQYF
TRBJ1-6 TRBD1 - TRBV6-1 TGTGCCAGCAGCCGGGACAGGTCAAATTCACCCCTCCACTTT CASSRDRSNSPLHF
TRBJ2-7 TRBD2 - TRBV7-9 TGTGCCAGCAGCTTAGATGGACTAGCCTACGAGCAGTACTTC CASSLDGLAYEQYF
TRBJ1-1 - - TRBV3-1 TGTGCCAGCAGCCGATCTGAGAACACTGAAGCTTTCTTT CASSRSENTEAFF
TRBJ2-3 TRBD1 - TRBV11-2 TGTGCCAGCAGCCCAGCCCTCGGACAGGGGAAAGATACGCAGTATTTT CASSPALGQGKDTQYF
TRBJ2-7 TRBD2 - TRBV7-2 TGTGCCAGCAGCTTGAACGGGGGGGCCTACGAGCAGTACTTC CASSLNGGAYEQYF